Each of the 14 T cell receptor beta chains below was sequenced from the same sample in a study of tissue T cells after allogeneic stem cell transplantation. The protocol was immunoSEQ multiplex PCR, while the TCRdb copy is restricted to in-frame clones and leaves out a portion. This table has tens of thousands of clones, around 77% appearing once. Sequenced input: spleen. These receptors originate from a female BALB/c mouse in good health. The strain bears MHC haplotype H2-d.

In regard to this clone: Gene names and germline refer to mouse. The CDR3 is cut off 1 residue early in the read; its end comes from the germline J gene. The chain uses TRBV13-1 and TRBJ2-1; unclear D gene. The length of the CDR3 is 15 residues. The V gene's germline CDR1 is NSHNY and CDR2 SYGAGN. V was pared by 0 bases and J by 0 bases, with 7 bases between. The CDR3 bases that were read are TGTGCCAGCAGTGATGGGGGTTATAACTATGCTGAGCAGTTC. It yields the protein CASSDGGYNYAEQF. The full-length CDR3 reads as CASSDGGYNYAEQFF.

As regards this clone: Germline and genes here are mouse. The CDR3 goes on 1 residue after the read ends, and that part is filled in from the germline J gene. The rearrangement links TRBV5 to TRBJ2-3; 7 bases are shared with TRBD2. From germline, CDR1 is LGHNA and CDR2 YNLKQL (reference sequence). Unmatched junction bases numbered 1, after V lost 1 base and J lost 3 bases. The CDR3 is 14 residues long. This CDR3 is CASSQAWGAETLYF. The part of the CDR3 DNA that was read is TGTGCCAGCAGCCAAGCCTGGGGGGCAGAAACGCTGTAT.

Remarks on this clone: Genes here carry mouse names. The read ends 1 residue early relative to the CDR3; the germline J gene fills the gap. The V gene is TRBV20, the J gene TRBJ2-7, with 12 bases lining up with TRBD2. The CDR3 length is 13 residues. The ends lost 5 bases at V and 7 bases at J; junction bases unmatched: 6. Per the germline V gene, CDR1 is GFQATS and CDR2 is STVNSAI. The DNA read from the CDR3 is TGTGGTGCTTTGACTGGGGGGGCGCGGGAACAGTAC. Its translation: CGALTGGAREQY. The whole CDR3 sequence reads CGALTGGAREQYF.

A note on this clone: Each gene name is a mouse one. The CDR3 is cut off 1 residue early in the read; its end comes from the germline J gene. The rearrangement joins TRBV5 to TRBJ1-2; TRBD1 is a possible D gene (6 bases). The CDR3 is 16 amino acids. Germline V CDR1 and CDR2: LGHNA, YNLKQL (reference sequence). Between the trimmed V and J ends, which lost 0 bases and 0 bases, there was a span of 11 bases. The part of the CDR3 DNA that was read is TGTGCCAGCAGCCAAGATGAGGGGGGATCAAACTCCGACTACACC. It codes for CASSQDEGGSNSDYT. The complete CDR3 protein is CASSQDEGGSNSDYTF.

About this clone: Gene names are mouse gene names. The DNA read from the CDR3 is TGTGCCAGCAGCCAAGATCTGAACACCTTGTAC. Protein product: CASSQDLNTLY. The CDR3, in full, reads CASSQDLNTLYF. The rearrangement joins TRBV2 to TRBJ2-4; no reliable D call. The read is 1 residue too short to cover the CDR3 end, so that end is filled in from the germline J gene. This CDR3 is 12 amino acids long. Germline values: CDR1 LGHNA, CDR2 YSYQKL. V lost 0 bases and J lost 6, with 4 bases in between. Complete variable domain (other parts from reference TRBV2 and TRBJ2-4): DPKIIQKPKYLVAVTGSEKILICEQYLGHNAMYWYRQSAKKPLEFMFSYSYQKLMDNQTASSRFQPQSSKKNHLDLQITALKPDDSATYFCASSQDLNTLYFGAGTRLSVL.

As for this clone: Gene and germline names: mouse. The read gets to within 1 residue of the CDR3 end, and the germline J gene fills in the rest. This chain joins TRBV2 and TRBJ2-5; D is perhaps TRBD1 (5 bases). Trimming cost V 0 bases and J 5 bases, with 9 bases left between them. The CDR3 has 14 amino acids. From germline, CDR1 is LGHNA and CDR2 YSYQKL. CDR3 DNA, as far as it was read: TGTGCCAGCAGCCAAGAGGGCAGGGTAGACACCCAGTAC. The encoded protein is CASSQEGRVDTQY. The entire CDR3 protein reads CASSQEGRVDTQYF.

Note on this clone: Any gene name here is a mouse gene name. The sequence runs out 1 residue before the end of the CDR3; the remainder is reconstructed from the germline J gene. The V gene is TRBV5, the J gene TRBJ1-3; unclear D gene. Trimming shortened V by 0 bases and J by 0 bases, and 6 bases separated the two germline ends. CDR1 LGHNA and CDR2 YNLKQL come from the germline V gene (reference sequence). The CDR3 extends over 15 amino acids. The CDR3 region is CASSQEGNSGNTLYF. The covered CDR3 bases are TGTGCCAGCAGCCAAGAGGGGAATTCTGGAAATACGCTCTAT.

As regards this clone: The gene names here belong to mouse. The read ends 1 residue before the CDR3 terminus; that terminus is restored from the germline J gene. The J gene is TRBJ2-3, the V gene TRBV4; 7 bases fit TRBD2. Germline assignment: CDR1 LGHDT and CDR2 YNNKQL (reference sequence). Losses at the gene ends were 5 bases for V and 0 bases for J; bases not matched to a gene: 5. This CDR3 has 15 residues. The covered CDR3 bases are TGTGCCAGCAGCCCCGACTGGGCTAGTGCAGAAACGCTGTAT. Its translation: CASSPDWASAETLY. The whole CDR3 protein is CASSPDWASAETLYF.

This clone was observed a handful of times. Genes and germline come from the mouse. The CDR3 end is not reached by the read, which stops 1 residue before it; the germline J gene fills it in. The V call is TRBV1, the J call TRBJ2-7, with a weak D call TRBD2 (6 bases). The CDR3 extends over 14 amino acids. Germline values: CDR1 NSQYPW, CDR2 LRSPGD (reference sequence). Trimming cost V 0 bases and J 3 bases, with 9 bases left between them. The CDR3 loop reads CTCSADPGVYEQYF. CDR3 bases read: TGCACCTGCAGTGCAGACCCTGGGGTCTATGAACAGTAC. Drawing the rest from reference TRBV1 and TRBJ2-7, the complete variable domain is VTLLEQNPRWRLVPRGQAVNLRCILKNSQYPWMSWYQQDLQKQLQWLFTLRSPGDKEVKSLPGADYLATRVTDTELRLQVANMSQGRTLYCTCSADPGVYEQYFGPGTRLTVL.

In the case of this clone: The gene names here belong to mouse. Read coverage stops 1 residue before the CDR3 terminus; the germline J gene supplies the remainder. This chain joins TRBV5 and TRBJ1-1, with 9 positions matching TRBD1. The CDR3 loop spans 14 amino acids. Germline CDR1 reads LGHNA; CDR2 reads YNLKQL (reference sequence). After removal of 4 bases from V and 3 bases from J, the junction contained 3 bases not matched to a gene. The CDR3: CASSPGQGHTEVFF. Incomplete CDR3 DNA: TGTGCCAGCAGCCCTGGACAGGGGCACACAGAAGTCTTC.

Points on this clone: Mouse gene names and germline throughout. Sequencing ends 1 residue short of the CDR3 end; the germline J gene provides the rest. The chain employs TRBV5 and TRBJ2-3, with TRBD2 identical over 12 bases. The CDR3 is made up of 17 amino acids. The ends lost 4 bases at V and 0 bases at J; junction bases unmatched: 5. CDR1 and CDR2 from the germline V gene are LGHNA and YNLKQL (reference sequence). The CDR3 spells CASSLGLGGTSAETLYF. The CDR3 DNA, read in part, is TGTGCCAGCAGCCTCGGACTGGGGGGGACTAGTGCAGAAACGCTGTAT.

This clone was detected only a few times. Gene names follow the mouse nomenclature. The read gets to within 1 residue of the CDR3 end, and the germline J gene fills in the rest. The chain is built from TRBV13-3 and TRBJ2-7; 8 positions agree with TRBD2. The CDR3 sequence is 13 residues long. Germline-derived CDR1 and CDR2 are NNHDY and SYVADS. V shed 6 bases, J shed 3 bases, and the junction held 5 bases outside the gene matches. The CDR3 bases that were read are TGTGCCAGCACCAGGACTGGGAGCTATGAACAGTAC. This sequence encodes CASTRTGSYEQY. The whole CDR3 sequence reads CASTRTGSYEQYF.

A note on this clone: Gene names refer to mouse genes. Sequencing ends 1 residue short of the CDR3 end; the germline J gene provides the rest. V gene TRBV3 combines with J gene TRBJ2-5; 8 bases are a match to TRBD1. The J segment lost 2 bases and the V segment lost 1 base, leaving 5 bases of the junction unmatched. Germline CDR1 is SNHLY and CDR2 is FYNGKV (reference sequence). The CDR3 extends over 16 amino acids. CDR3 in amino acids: CASSLGQGAGQDTQYF. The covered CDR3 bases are TGTGCCAGCAGCTTAGGGCAGGGGGCGGGCCAAGACACCCAGTAC.

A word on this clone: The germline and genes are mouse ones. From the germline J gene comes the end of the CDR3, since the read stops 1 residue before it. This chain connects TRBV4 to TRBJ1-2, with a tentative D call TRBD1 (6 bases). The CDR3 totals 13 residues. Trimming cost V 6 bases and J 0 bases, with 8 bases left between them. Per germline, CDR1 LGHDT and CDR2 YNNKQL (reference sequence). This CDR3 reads CASRGTSNSDYTF. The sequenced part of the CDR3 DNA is TGTGCCAGCAGGGGGACATCAAACTCCGACTACACC.